Following are 5 T cell receptor beta chains from one sample sequenced in a study of shared clonotypes between healthy human individuals. TCRdb's copy holds only in-frame clones and misses some; the assay was immunoSEQ multiplex PCR. Here the sample spans about 980,000 clones, about three quarters being singletons. The sample consisted of memory CD4+ T cells sorted from blood. The subset denotes: CD45RA-negative fraction. These receptor sequences come from a man between 18 and 29 years old in good health.

This clone has a handful of counts. In DNA form, the CDR3 reads TGTGCCAGCAGTGCCGGACAGAGCACTGAAGCTTTCTTT. Protein product: CASSAGQSTEAFF. V and J are TRBV6-1 and TRBJ1-1; TRBD1 might be the D (6 bases). The CDR3 is 13 amino acids. Per germline, CDR1 MNHNS and CDR2 SASEGT. With 4 bases removed from V and 4 bases from J, the gap between germline ends came to 10 bases.

The V gene is TRBV6-1, the J gene TRBJ1-1; TRBD1 agrees at 8 bases. Looked up from germline, CDR1 is MNHNS and CDR2 is SASEGT. V lost 4 bases, J lost 0 bases, and 4 bases stayed unmatched. The CDR3 consists of 15 residues. The CDR3 coding sequence is TGTGCCAGCAGTGTACAGGGGGGCATGAACACTGAAGCTTTCTTT. Residues: CASSVQGGMNTEAFF.

This clone was detected a few times. The chain combines TRBV11-2 with TRBJ2-7; D is undetermined. The germline gives CDR1 SGHAT, CDR2 FQNNGV. This CDR3 comprises 12 residues. V lost 5 bases and J lost 3, with 8 bases in between. CDR3 in amino acids: CASSPSLYEQYF. CDR3 sequence (DNA): TGTGCCAGCAGCCCGTCCCTCTACGAGCAGTACTTC.

The chain couples TRBV4-3 to TRBJ2-1, with D possibly matching TRBD2 (6 bases). The germline V and J ends were trimmed by 6 bases and 2 bases, with 14 bases remaining between them. The CDR3 extends over 15 amino acids. Germline V CDR1 and CDR2: LGHNA, YSLEER. The CDR3 sequence is CASSVGGATYNEQFF. The CDR3 bases are TGCGCCAGCAGTGTGGGGGGAGCGACCTACAATGAGCAGTTCTTC.

The CDR3 sequence is CASSRTEASSYNEQFF. CDR3 nucleotides: TGCGCCAGCAGCCGGACAGAGGCGAGCTCCTACAATGAGCAGTTCTTC. This sequence joins TRBV4-1 and TRBJ2-1, with TRBD1 as a possible D gene (6 bases). From germline, CDR1 is MGHRA and CDR2 YSYEKL. The CDR3 length is 16 residues. V was clipped by 4 bases and J by 0 bases, with 13 bases between them.